These T cell receptor beta chains were read from a single sample in a study of T-cell reconstitution after alpha-beta-depleted transplantation in children. TCRdb processed the PCR reads anew with MiXCR; each CDR3 protein has one entry. The repertoire holds 95,000 to 150,000 distinct CDR3 sequences, with more than 20% as singletons. This specimen was PBMCs, mostly from graft donor cells, taken 180 days after TCRalphabeta/CD19-depleted stem cell transplant. These receptor sequences come from a male patient between 2 and 9 years old who had a stem cell transplant for chronic granulomatous disease, so the T cells may come from the graft donor. CDR3s include the opening cysteine and the closing phenylalanine or tryptophan. D genes are given only for firm matches. Some rows have no size entry. The others give once, few or many, or a class for an expanded clone.

>TRBV19|NA|NA|TRBJ1-4
TGTGCCAGTAGTAGCTCCCTCGCAGACTTCAATGAAAAACTGTTTTTT
CASSSSLADFNEKLFF
>TRBV29-1|NA|many|TRBJ2-1
TGCAGCGTAACGCCAGGGCCCAATGAGCAGTTCTTC
CSVTPGPNEQFF
>TRBV18|TRBD1|NA|TRBJ2-7
TGTGCCAGCTCACAGGGACAGGGCTACGAGCAGTACTTC
CASSQGQGYEQYF
>TRBV5-1|NA|many|TRBJ1-1
TGCGCCAGCAGCTTGGGATGGAGCACTGAAGCTTTCTTT
CASSLGWSTEAFF
>TRBV10-3|NA|many|TRBJ2-1
TGTGCCATCAGGGGAACGGCGGATGAGCAGTTCTTC
CAIRGTADEQFF
>TRBV5-1|TRBD1|many|TRBJ2-2
TGCGCCAGCAGCTTAGGAGTGGGACAGGTAAACGCCGGGGAGCTGTTTTTT
CASSLGVGQVNAGELFF
>TRBV28|TRBD2|NA|TRBJ2-7
TGTGCCAGCAGTCTAGCGGCACCGGGGGAGCAGTACTTC
CASSLAAPGEQYF
>TRBV12-3/TRBV12-4|TRBD1|few|TRBJ2-1
TGTGCCATCAAAGAACGAGGAAGGGGGCTGGGGCGCTCCTACAATGAGCAGTTCTTC
CAIKERGRGLGRSYNEQFF
>TRBV12-3/TRBV12-4|TRBD2|NA|TRBJ2-1
TGTGCCAGCAGTTTAGCCTTAGGACTAGCGGGAGCGTTATCCAGCTCCTACAATGAGCAGTTCTTC
CASSLALGLAGALSSSYNEQFF
>TRBV15|NA|few|TRBJ2-5
TGTGCCACCAGCAGAGACAGGGGCGGAGAGACCCAGTACTTC
CATSRDRGGETQYF
>TRBV20-1|NA|NA|TRBJ2-5
TGCAGTGCTAGTCCACAGCACCAAGAGACCCAGTACTTC
CSASPQHQETQYF
>TRBV9|NA|many|TRBJ1-3
TGTGCCAGCAGCGTCGATGCGGGGGCTGGAAACACCATATATTTT
CASSVDAGAGNTIYF
>TRBV20-1|TRBD1|few|TRBJ2-1
TGCAGTGCTTTGGACAGGAGCTCCTACAATGAGCAGTTCTTC
CSALDRSSYNEQFF
>TRBV20-1|TRBD2|few|TRBJ2-2
TGCAGTGCTAGAAGACCTAGCGGGAGGAACACCGGGGAGCTGTTTTTT
CSARRPSGRNTGELFF
>TRBV29-1|TRBD2|few|TRBJ2-3
TGCAGCGCCGGTCGCCTGACTAGCGGGGCCGAACGGGGTACGCAGTATTTT
CSAGRLTSGAERGTQYF
>TRBV11-2|NA|NA|TRBJ1-3
TGTGCCAGCAGCTTAGAACGCAGGCTGAGCTCTGGAAACACCATATATTTT
CASSLERRLSSGNTIYF
>TRBV12-3/TRBV12-4|NA|few|TRBJ1-1
TGTGCCAGCAGTTTTTCACGAAACACTGAAGCTTTCTTT
CASSFSRNTEAFF
>TRBV20-1|NA|many|TRBJ1-2
TGCAGTGCAAGTAGGGGGAACAAAAACTATGGCTACACCTTC
CSASRGNKNYGYTF
>TRBV12-3/TRBV12-4|TRBD1|many|TRBJ2-7
TGTGCCAGCAGTGGGGGGACAGGGGCAGGCGAGCAGTACTTC
CASSGGTGAGEQYF
>TRBV20-1|TRBD2|NA|TRBJ2-1
TGCAGTGCTAGAGCGCCGGGGAGGGCCAATGAGCAGTTCTTC
CSARAPGRANEQFF
>TRBV5-1|TRBD2|many|TRBJ2-3
TGCGCCAGCAGCTTTATACCGGGACTAGCGGGAGATACGCAGTATTTT
CASSFIPGLAGDTQYF
>TRBV29-1|NA|NA|TRBJ2-5
TGCAGCGTTGGGGGCCAAGAGACCCAGTACTTC
CSVGGQETQYF
>TRBV20-1|TRBD2|NA|TRBJ2-1
TGCAGTGCTAGAATTCTGTGGGCTAGCGGGGGTTACAATGAGCAGTTCTTC
CSARILWASGGYNEQFF
>TRBV6-5|TRBD2|many|TRBJ2-5
TGTGCCAGCAGTTACTCGGCGGGGGGACGTCACGAGACCCAGTACTTC
CASSYSAGGRHETQYF
>TRBV7-2|TRBD1|NA|TRBJ1-1
TGTGCCAGCAGCTCGTGGGGACAGGCGGCTGAAGCTTTCTTT
CASSSWGQAAEAFF
>TRBV5-5|NA|NA|TRBJ1-2
TGTGCCAGCAGCTTGGAGGGGCGCAGTAAGGTCTATGGCTACACCTTC
CASSLEGRSKVYGYTF
>TRBV12-3/TRBV12-4|NA|NA|TRBJ2-6
TGTGCCAGCACCATCTCCGTCGGGCAGTCTGGGGCCAACGTCCTGACTTTC
CASTISVGQSGANVLTF